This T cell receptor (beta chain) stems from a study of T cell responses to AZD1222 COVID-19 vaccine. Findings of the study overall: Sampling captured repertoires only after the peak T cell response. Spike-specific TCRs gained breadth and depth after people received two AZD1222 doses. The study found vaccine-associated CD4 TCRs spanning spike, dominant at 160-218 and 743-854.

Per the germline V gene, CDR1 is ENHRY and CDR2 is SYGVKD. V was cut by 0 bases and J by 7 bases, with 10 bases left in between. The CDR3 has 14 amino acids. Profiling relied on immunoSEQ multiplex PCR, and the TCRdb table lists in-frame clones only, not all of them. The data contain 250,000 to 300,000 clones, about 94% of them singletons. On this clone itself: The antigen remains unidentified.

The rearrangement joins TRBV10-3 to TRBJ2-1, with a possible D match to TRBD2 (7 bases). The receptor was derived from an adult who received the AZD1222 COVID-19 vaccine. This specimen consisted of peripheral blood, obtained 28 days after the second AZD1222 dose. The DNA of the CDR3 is TGTGCCATCAGTGAGTCGGGGGGGCAAAATGAGCAGTTCTTC. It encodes CAISESGGQNEQFF.